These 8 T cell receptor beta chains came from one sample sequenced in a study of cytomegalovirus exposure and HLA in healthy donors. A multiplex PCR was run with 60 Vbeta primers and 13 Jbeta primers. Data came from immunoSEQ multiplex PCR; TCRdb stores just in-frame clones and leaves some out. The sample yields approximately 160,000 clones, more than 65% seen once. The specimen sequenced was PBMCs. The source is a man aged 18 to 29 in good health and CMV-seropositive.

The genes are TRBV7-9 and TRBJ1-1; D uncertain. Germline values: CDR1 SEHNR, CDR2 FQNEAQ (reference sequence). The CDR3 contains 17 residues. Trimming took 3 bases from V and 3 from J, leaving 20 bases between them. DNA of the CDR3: TGTGCCAGCAGCTTGGTGTTCGACACCGAGTTATACACTGAAGCTTTCTTT. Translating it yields CASSLVFDTELYTEAFF.

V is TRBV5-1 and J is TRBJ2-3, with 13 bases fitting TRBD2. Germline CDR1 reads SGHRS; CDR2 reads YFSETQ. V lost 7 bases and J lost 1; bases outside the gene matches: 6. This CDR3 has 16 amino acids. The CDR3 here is CASRTSGSGGTDTQYF. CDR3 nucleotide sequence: TGCGCCAGCCGGACTAGCGGGAGCGGTGGCACAGATACGCAGTATTTT.

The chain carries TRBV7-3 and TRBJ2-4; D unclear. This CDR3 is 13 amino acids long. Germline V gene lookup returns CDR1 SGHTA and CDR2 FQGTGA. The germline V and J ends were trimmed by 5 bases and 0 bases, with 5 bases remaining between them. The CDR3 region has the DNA TGTGCCAGCAGCCTCTCAGCCAAAAACATTCAGTACTTC. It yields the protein CASSLSAKNIQYF. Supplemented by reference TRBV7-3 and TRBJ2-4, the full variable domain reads GAGVSQTPSNKVTEKGKYVELRCDPISGHTALYWYRQSLGQGPEFLIYFQGTGAADDSGLPNDRFFAVRPEGSVSTLKIQRTERGDSAVYLCASSLSAKNIQYFGAGTRLSVL.

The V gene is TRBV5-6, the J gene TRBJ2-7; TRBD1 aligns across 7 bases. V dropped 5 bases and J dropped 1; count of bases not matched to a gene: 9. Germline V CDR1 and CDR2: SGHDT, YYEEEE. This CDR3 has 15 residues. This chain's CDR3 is CASRQFPGQSYEQYV. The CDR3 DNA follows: TGTGCCAGCAGGCAATTCCCGGGACAGTCCTACGAGCAGTACGTC.

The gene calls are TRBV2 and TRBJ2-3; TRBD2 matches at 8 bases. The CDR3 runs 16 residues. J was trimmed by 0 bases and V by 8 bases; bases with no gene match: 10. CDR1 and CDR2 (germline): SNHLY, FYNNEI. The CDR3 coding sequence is TGTGCCAGCCTGGTAGCGGGGTACCGTAGCACAGATACGCAGTATTTT. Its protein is CASLVAGYRSTDTQYF.

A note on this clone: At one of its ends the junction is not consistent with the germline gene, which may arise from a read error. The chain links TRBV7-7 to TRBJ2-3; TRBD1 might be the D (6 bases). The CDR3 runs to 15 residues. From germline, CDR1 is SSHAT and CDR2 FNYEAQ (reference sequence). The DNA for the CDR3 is TGTGCTAGCAGCTTAACAGGGATGAGCACAGATACGCAGTATTTT. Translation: CASSLTGMSTDTQYF.

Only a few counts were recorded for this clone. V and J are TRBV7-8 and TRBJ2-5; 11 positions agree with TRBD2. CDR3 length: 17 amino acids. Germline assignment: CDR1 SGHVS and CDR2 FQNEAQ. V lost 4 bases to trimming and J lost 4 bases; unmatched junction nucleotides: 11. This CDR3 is CASSSYPGLAGGETQYF. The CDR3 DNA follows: TGTGCCAGCAGCTCCTACCCCGGGCTAGCGGGGGGAGAGACCCAGTACTTC.

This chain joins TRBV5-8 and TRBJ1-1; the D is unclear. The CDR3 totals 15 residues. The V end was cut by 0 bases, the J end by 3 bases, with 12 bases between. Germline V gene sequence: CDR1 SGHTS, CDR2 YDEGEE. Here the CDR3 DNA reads TGTGCCAGCAGCTTGGGAGTGGTCGGGGACACTGAAGCTTTCTTT. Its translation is CASSLGVVGDTEAFF.